This T cell receptor beta chain came from a study of beta chain features in type 1 diabetes. Study-wide points: The study found moderately but significantly shorter TCRB CDR3s in all four CD4+ subsets of Type 1 diabetes patients. Relative to healthy donors, patients appeared to have naive, central memory and Treg TCRB repertoires that were more similar. Cells that show high TCR expression could be over-represented by cDNA sequencing.

The whole isolated RNA underwent reverse transcription, so sequencing captured expressed TCRB transcripts. Some clones are missing from TCRdb's copy, which holds only in-frame ones; the method was immunoSEQ multiplex PCR. The table records hundreds of thousands of clones, around 30% of them present only once. Averaging approximately 110 mL, one heparinised blood draw came from each individual donor. In this sample, this clone turned up a few times. Its matching antigen is unknown. The CDR3 extends over 15 amino acids. V lost 5 bases and J lost 5; bases outside the gene matches: 10. Germline V CDR1 and CDR2: MGHDK, SYGVNS.

This receptor was taken from a man aged 18 to 30 in good health. The chain uses TRBV25-1 and TRBJ2-5, with 8 bases fitting TRBD1. Sequencing used naive CD4+ T cells from blood. The chain's CDR3 is CASSTTQGAGETQYF. For the CDR3, the DNA is TGTGCCAGCAGTACTACCCAGGGGGCTGGGGAGACCCAGTACTTC.